In its sample, the clone carrying this T cell receptor beta chain was seen a few times. What it recognizes is unknown. This sample is part of a study of CD8 T cells in ankylosing spondylitis. The study's findings and limits: Significant enrichment of disease-linked clones was reported in matched ankylosing spondylitis synovial fluid. There was a TCR beta motif, made of several highly homologous variants, that appeared characteristic of ankylosing spondylitis blood. Previously reported in reactive arthritis synovial fluid and blood were some of the motif variants.

The V gene lost 1 base and the J gene lost 1 base, with 11 bases spanning the gap. This CDR3 region has 15 residues. The germline V gene encodes CDR1 MNHEY and CDR2 SVGEGT. A single record per CDR3 protein comes from TCRdb applying MiXCR to the 5' RACE reads. The sample holds a few hundred thousand distinct CDR3 sequences, about 13% seen once. The chain is built from TRBV6-2 or TRBV6-3 and TRBJ2-7; D not certain. This receptor was identified in a male donor with ankylosing spondylitis. The sequenced material came from blood, either unsorted or a sorted T cell fraction (not recorded which). CDR3 region: CASSYWAGTSYEQYF. In DNA form, the CDR3 reads TGTGCCAGCAGTTACTGGGCTGGAACATCCTACGAGCAGTACTTC.